The clone carrying this TCR beta chain was recorded a few times. Followed longitudinally, the Seattle patients had been enrolled during active infection. The data were taken from a study of blood T cell repertoires in COVID-19. Trimming cost V 6 bases and J 1 base, with 15 bases left between them. CDR1 is SGHDN, CDR2 FVKESK, per germline. This CDR3 region has 15 residues. Measured with immunoSEQ multiplex PCR; TCRdb has only the in-frame clones, and not every one. The sample records fewer than 650,000 clones, 85% to 90% being singletons. The sample taken for sequencing was peripheral blood. This TCR derives from a woman in her forties or fifties with COVID-19, enrolled during active disease. V gene TRBV14 combines with J gene TRBJ1-1, with a tentative D call TRBD1 (6 bases). CDR3: CASRDRDTPNTEAFF. CDR3 sequence (DNA): TGTGCCAGCAGGGACCGGGACACCCCGAACACTGAAGCTTTCTTT.